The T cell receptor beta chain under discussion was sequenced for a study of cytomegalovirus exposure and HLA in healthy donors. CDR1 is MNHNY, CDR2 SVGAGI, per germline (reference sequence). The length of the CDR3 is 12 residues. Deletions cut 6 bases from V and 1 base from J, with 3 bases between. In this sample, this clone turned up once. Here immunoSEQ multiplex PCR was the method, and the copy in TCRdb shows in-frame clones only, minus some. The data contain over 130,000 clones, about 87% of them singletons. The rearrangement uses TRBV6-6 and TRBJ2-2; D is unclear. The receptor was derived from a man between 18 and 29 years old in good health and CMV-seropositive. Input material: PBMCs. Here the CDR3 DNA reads TGTGCCAGCAGACTGAACACCGGGGAGCTGTTTTTT. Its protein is CASRLNTGELFF.